This T cell receptor (beta chain) was recovered during a study of shared clonotypes between healthy human individuals. Notes on the study in general: When compared with the clonotypes that were shared by all four sorted-subset donors, the non-shared clonotypes turned out to have lower generation probabilities. Across subsets, estimated richness was generally greater for naive than for memory populations.

A note on this clone: As yet, its antigen is unknown.

Execution of the assay was at deep level. Sequencing used immunoSEQ multiplex PCR; TCRdb keeps in-frame clones, though not all of them. The table includes some 2,100,000 clones, around 95% detected once. Sequencing was performed on naive CD4+ T cells sorted from blood. Noted subset: CD45RA+ positively selected. The clonotype comes from a man between 18 and 35 years old in good health.

CDR3 DNA sequence: TGCGCCAGCAGTGAAGGCCCTTGGACATCGAACACCGGGGAGCTGTTTTTT. This sequence encodes CASSEGPWTSNTGELFF. The chain employs TRBV10-2 and TRBJ2-2; weak D call: TRBD1 (5 bases). Germline CDR1 reads WSHSY; CDR2 reads SAAADI. The CDR3 loop spans 17 amino acids. V lost 3 bases and J lost 0, with 14 bases in between.